Listed here are 23 T cell receptor beta chains from one sample, sequenced in a study of regulatory T cells in long-lasting Graves disease. Arm-PCR with iRepertoire HTBI primers amplified the CDR3 regions for these TCR beta libraries. TCRdb passed the multiplex PCR reads through MiXCR, listing each CDR3 protein once. The data show about 520,000 distinct CDR3 sequences, about 11% seen once. Time point noted: newly diagnosed GD, antithyroid drugs for less than 3 months. Researchers made the TCR library from RNA that was extracted from PBMCs. These data were also reused for a study on T cells in Graves' hyperthyroidism and ophthalmopathy.

The specimen was peripheral blood mononuclear cells (PBMCs), collected at new diagnosis, from a patient treated with antithyroid drugs. The source is a woman in her 30s with Graves disease.

This clonotype was seen a handful of times. The CDR3 DNA reads TGTGCCAGCAGCCAAATGACAGGGAAACGCTCTGGGGCCAACGTCCTGACTTTC. It codes for CASSQMTGKRSGANVLTF. The J gene is TRBJ2-6, the V gene TRBV7-9; TRBD1 matches 7 bases. Germline assignment: CDR1 SEHNR and CDR2 FQNEAQ (reference sequence). V lost 5 bases, J lost 0 bases, and 10 bases stayed unmatched. The CDR3 extends over 18 amino acids.

This clonotype was picked up many times. The rearrangement links TRBV11-2 to TRBJ1-1; no definite D call. CDR1 is SGHAT, CDR2 FQNNGV, per germline. The CDR3 contains 17 residues. Trimming shortened V by 4 bases and J by 6 bases, and 24 bases separated the two germline ends. The DNA for the CDR3 is TGTGCCAGCAGCTCTCGATATTTAAGCCCAACAAGCTCTGAAGCTTTCTTT. Translating gives CASSSRYLSPTSSEAFF.

This clonotype was counted at least ten times. The chain carries TRBV28 and TRBJ2-5, with D perhaps being TRBD1 or TRBD2 (5 bases each). CDR1 is MDHEN and CDR2 is SYDVKM in the germline V gene. The V and J ends lost 7 bases and 0 bases respectively, with 15 bases between them. CDR3 length: 15 residues. The CDR3 bases are TGTGCCAGCAAGGGCTTGGGGGTTTACCAAGAGACCCAGTACTTC. Translating gives CASKGLGVYQETQYF.

There are a few counts of this clonotype. The chain recombines TRBV9 with TRBJ2-3, with 8 bases matching TRBD1. The V gene's germline CDR1 is SGDLS and CDR2 YYNGEE. The CDR3 consists of 15 residues. J was trimmed by 5 bases and V by 3 bases; bases with no gene match: 8. The CDR3 sequence: CASSAPDRVEDTQYF. As DNA, the CDR3 is TGTGCCAGCAGCGCCCCGGACAGGGTAGAAGATACGCAGTATTTT.

The sample holds many counts of this clonotype. The chain combines TRBV25-1 with TRBJ1-2; perhaps TRBD1 as D (5 bases). V lost 6 bases, J lost 6 bases, and 11 bases lay in between. CDR1 is MGHDK and CDR2 is SYGVNS in the germline V gene. The CDR3 is made up of 12 amino acids. CDR3: CASRQDTHGYTF. The CDR3 bases are TGTGCCAGCAGACAGGATACCCATGGCTACACCTTC.

A single count supports this clonotype. A read error may explain this, as a much larger clone is one base away. The rearrangement links TRBV24-1 to TRBJ2-5, with TRBD1 matching over 7 bases. TRBJ2-1 matches the DNA end more closely, so the J call is doubtful. Germline CDR1 KGHDR, CDR2 SFDVKD. This CDR3 spans 13 amino acids. The CDR3, as DNA: TGTGCCACCAGTGGGAACAGGGGACATGAGCAGTTCTTC. It translates to CATSGNRGHEQFF.

This clonotype was seen many times. The rearrangement links TRBV6-2 or TRBV6-3 to TRBJ1-2, with unresolved D. The ends were cut back, 1 base at V and 10 bases at J, with 10 bases in the middle. This CDR3 comprises 12 residues. The germline gives CDR1 MNHEY, CDR2 SVGEGT. The CDR3 DNA follows: TGTGCCAGCAGTTACTGGCCGGGTGACTACACCTTC. Its protein is CASSYWPGDYTF.

This clonotype has ten or more counts. This sequence joins TRBV27 and TRBJ1-5; D is uncertain. CDR1 MNHEY and CDR2 SMNVEV come from the germline V gene (reference sequence). V was shortened by 6 bases and J by 4 bases, with 10 bases between the two germline ends. The CDR3 loop spans 13 amino acids. The CDR3 here is CASSPTVNQPQHF. The CDR3 DNA reads as TGTGCCAGCAGCCCGACGGTGAATCAGCCCCAGCATTTT.

This clonotype has only a few counts. The V gene is TRBV9, the J gene TRBJ2-7; D may be TRBD2 (6 bases). This CDR3 is 15 amino acids long. Germline CDR1 and CDR2: SGDLS and YYNGEE. Between the trimmed V and J ends, which lost 0 bases and 6 bases, there was a span of 16 bases. The CDR3 here is CASSVGAGLGGEQYF. CDR3 in DNA: TGTGCCAGCAGCGTAGGGGCAGGCCTGGGGGGCGAGCAGTACTTC.

The V and J genes are TRBV6-2 or TRBV6-3 and TRBJ2-5; 11 bases match TRBD1. The V segment lost 8 bases and the J segment 2 bases; nucleotides outside the gene matches: 10. The length of the CDR3 is 16 residues. From germline, CDR1 is MNHEY and CDR2 SVGEGT. CDR3 sequence reads: CASSQDRGRQQETQYF. The CDR3 nucleotides read TGTGCCAGCTCACAGGACAGGGGGCGCCAACAAGAGACCCAGTACTTC.

This clonotype was detected ten times or more. This rearrangement joins TRBV11-2 to TRBJ1-1, with no clear D. Deletions cut 5 bases from V and 0 bases from J, with 16 bases between. Germline V gives CDR1 SGHAT, CDR2 FQNNGV. There are 16 residues in the CDR3. The CDR3 nucleotides read TGTGCCAGCAGCCGCAGCATAGGGTCTATGAACACTGAAGCTTTCTTT. It encodes CASSRSIGSMNTEAFF.

The chain links TRBV4-3 to TRBJ2-1; TRBD1 or TRBD2 may be the D gene (5 bases each). Germline CDR1 and CDR2: LGHNA and YSLEER. V lost 4 bases, J lost 5 bases, and 18 bases lay in between. This CDR3 has 16 residues. CDR3 region: CASSRITGTPNNEQFF. The CDR3 DNA is TGCGCCAGCAGCCGAATCACCGGGACGCCAAACAATGAGCAGTTCTTC.

This clonotype was detected ten times or more. The V gene is TRBV6-5, the J gene TRBJ1-1; perhaps TRBD1 as D (6 bases). V was shortened by 2 bases and J by 0 bases, with 19 bases between the two germline ends. Germline-derived CDR1 and CDR2 are MNHEY and SVGAGI. CDR3 length equals 18 residues. This CDR3 is CASSYRTLGGFMNTEAFF. The CDR3 DNA sequence: TGTGCCAGCAGTTACCGGACCCTCGGGGGCTTCATGAACACTGAAGCTTTCTTT.

This clonotype was detected many times. This rearrangement joins TRBV3-1 to TRBJ2-3; 7 bases map to TRBD2. The germline V gene encodes CDR1 LGHDT and CDR2 YNNKEL (reference sequence). V lost 1 base, J lost 9 bases, and 1 base stayed unmatched. The CDR3 spans 12 residues. CDR3 protein: CASSQGEGTQYF. The CDR3 bases are TGTGCCAGCAGCCAAGGGGAGGGGACGCAGTATTTT.

The chain couples TRBV10-3 to TRBJ2-7; D perhaps matches TRBD2 (6 bases). The CDR3 is made up of 14 amino acids. The germline gives CDR1 ENHRY, CDR2 SYGVKD. V was pared by 6 bases and J by 4 bases, with 16 bases between. CDR3 DNA sequence: TGTGCCATCAGGGGGGACTTGGCATTTTACGAGCAGTACTTC. Translating gives CAIRGDLAFYEQYF.

This clonotype appeared many times. The chain joins TRBV2 to TRBJ1-4; D is undetermined. Germline V gene data show CDR1 as SNHLY and CDR2 as FYNNEI. V was shortened by 6 bases and J by 10 bases, with 18 bases between the two germline ends. The CDR3 spans 14 residues. CDR3 in DNA: TGTGCCAGCAGGAAGGCAACAGACGCCGCAAAACTGTTTTTT. Protein sequence: CASRKATDAAKLFF.

This clonotype came up many times. J is TRBJ2-2 and V is TRBV12-3 or TRBV12-4; TRBD2 matches 10 bases. The CDR3 is 16 residues long. Trimming cost V 4 bases and J 4 bases; bases outside gene matches: 6. The CDR3 bases are TGTGCCAGCAGTTCTCATAGCGGGAGGTCCACCGGGGAGCTGTTTTTT. Translating gives CASSSHSGRSTGELFF.

This clonotype has ten or more counts. The chain is built from TRBV6-2 or TRBV6-3 and TRBJ2-3; TRBD1 is a possible D gene (7 bases). Germline CDR1 reads MNHEY; CDR2 reads SVGEGT. The CDR3 sequence is 19 residues long. Trimming shortened V by 0 bases and J by 3 bases, and 22 bases separated the two germline ends. CDR3 DNA: TGTGCCAGCAGTTACTCGCGTCTTCTTGGCAGGGGGAGGACAGATACGCAGTATTTT. Its protein is CASSYSRLLGRGRTDTQYF.

This clonotype was counted ten times or more. The chain recombines TRBV7-9 with TRBJ1-5, with 8 bases fitting TRBD1. Trimming at V came to 5 bases and at J to 10 bases, leaving 10 bases not matched to a gene. CDR3 size: 14 residues. Germline CDR1 SEHNR, CDR2 FQNEAQ (reference sequence). The CDR3 spells CASSKGQVSGPQHF. For the CDR3, the DNA is TGTGCCAGCAGCAAGGGACAGGTCTCAGGACCCCAGCATTTT.

This clonotype was counted ten times or more. V gene TRBV18 combines with J gene TRBJ1-5; D gene unclear. V lost 3 bases to trimming and J lost 1 base, with 7 bases between them. This CDR3 contains 14 residues. Germline V CDR1 and CDR2: KGHSH, LQKENI. The CDR3 loop is CASSPGPSNQPQHF. As DNA, the CDR3 is TGTGCCAGCTCACCTGGGCCCAGCAATCAGCCCCAGCATTTT.

This clonotype occurred many times. The V and J genes are TRBV19 and TRBJ1-2; TRBD1 matches at 11 bases. Per germline, CDR1 LNHDA and CDR2 SQIVND (reference sequence). The CDR3 runs 15 residues. The J segment lost 4 bases and the V segment lost 3 bases, leaving 4 bases of the junction unmatched. This CDR3 is CASSIRTGGIYGYTF. CDR3 in DNA: TGTGCCAGTAGTATCCGGACAGGGGGCATCTATGGCTACACCTTC. The whole variable domain, filled in from reference TRBV19 and TRBJ1-2, reads DGGITQSPKYLFRKEGQNVTLSCEQNLNHDAMYWYRQDPGQGLRLIYYSQIVNDFQKGDIAEGYSVSREKKESFPLTVTSAQKNPTAFYLCASSIRTGGIYGYTFGSGTRLTVV.

This clonotype was seen repeatedly, ten times or more. This chain connects TRBV27 to TRBJ1-2; possible D gene TRBD1, 6 bases. The V gene lost 8 bases and the J gene lost 8 bases, with 21 bases spanning the gap. Germline CDR1 and CDR2: MNHEY and SMNVEV (reference sequence). The CDR3 runs 14 residues. CDR3 DNA sequence: TGTGCCAGCCGCTCCGATCCAGGGGATAGAGGCTACACCTTC. It codes for CASRSDPGDRGYTF.

This clonotype was counted many times. The rearrangement joins TRBV18 to TRBJ2-3; perhaps TRBD2 as D (6 bases). V was pared by 4 bases and J by 6 bases, with 17 bases between. Germline CDR1 and CDR2: KGHSH and LQKENI. There are 15 residues in the CDR3. The DNA for the CDR3 is TGTGCCAGCTCACGTCCTAGCGAAGAGGGGGATACGCAGTATTTT. This sequence encodes CASSRPSEEGDTQYF.